This T cell receptor beta chain was observed in a study of radiotherapy plus CTLA-4 blockade in lung cancer. Profiled with immunoSEQ multiplex PCR; TCRdb holds only in-frame clones, not every one. The sample includes 110,000 or so clones, 78% of them seen just once. V dropped 4 bases and J dropped 5 bases, with 11 bases sitting between them. CDR3 length: 13 amino acids. Germline assignment: CDR1 LGHNA and CDR2 YSLEER. The rearrangement links TRBV4-3 to TRBJ2-5; D is unresolved. The sequenced sample was peripheral blood, obtained from a patient treated with radiotherapy plus ipilimumab. This sequence originates from a human donor with non-small cell lung cancer who had a partial response to radiotherapy plus ipilimumab. Here the CDR3 DNA reads TGCGCCAGCAGCCGAACCAGCGCGGAGACCCAGTACTTC. Amino acid sequence: CASSRTSAETQYF.